This T cell receptor (beta chain) was profiled in a study of cytomegalovirus exposure and HLA in healthy donors (dated by TCRdb to about 2017). Regarding the research as a whole: According to a later analysis, one platform produced both the approximately 110 validation repertoires and the 666 repertoires of the first cohort. The study aimed to test whether signatures of past pathogen exposure could be identified by cataloging public T cell receptors. A separate validation cohort of about 110 different subjects was used in addition to the roughly 700-subject first cohort. High-throughput TCR immunosequencing, statistical association of individual TCRs with disease status, and machine learning were combined to predict cytomegalovirus infection status.

The library relied on the immunoSEQ multiplex PCR assay. Regarding the original processing steps: A statistical classification framework was built to diagnose cytomegalovirus status from the catalog of TCR beta chain sequences. TCRdb limited this immuneACCESS table to in-frame rearrangements with V and J called. A share of clones is missing; checked studies link under half to unresolved V genes, and the rest is unexplained. Clone size and V and J calls were adopted from that table, with D and trimming inferred from the DNA. The sample table lists approximately 220,000 clones, approximately 87% of them with a count of one. The top ten constitute 2.6% of the sample. The germline V gene sets CDR1 to MGHRA and CDR2 to YSYEKL. CDR3 length: 14 amino acids, cysteine to phenylalanine. This entry keeps only the CDR3 DNA: 42 bases, framed from base 1. The trim is 4 bases for V and 3 bases for J, with a gap of 10 bases between the germline ends.

Concerning this clone: No cognate antigen has been identified for it. Per-base quality was not reported, and no clone a single base away is much larger than it.

Study-wide findings and limitations: The validation cohort had no HLA typing available for a later analysis, so co-occurrence within that cohort was assessed over all 120 repertoires. The study listed 170 or so TCR beta chains as associated with cytomegalovirus. A later analysis found that TCRs clustered in the first cohort also tended to co-occur in the roughly 120 validation repertoires, with about 94% of cluster scores above 0. Most TCR sequences were observed very rarely across donors, whereas some public TCRs were present in many individuals. The authors suggested that the approach could potentially be extended to other disease states and immunological phenotypes. In both the original and validation cohorts, the classifier was reported to diagnose cytomegalovirus status with high specificity and sensitivity. Three of the identified cytomegalovirus-associated TCR beta chains were confirmed in vitro to be specific for cytomegalovirus antigens.

Donors formed part of the validation cohort, which comprised approximately 130 subjects and was distinct from the first cohort of 690 or so subjects. This receptor chain uses TRBV4-1 and TRBJ1-5, with a tentative D gene TRBD1 over 5 matching bases. The clonotype comes from a man aged 18 to 30 in good health and CMV-seronegative. Sequenced input: PBMCs. The CDR3 protein sequence reads: CASSPGASNQPQHF. The DNA sequence follows: TGCGCCAGCAGCCCTGGGGCTTCCAATCAGCCCCAGCATTTT.